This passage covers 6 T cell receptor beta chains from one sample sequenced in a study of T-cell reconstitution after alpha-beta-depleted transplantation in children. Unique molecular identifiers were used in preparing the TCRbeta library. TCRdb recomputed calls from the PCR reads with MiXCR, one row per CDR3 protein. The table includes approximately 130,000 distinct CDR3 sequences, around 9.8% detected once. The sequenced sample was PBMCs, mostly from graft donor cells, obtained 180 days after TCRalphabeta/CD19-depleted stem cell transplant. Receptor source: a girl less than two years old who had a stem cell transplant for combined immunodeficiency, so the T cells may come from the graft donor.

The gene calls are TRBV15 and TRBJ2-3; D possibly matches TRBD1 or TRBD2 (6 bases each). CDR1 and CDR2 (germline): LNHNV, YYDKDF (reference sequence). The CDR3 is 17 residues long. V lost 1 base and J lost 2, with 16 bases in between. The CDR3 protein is CATSRGTGTGATDTQYF. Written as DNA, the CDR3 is TGTGCCACCAGCAGAGGTACCGGGACGGGGGCCACAGATACGCAGTATTTT.

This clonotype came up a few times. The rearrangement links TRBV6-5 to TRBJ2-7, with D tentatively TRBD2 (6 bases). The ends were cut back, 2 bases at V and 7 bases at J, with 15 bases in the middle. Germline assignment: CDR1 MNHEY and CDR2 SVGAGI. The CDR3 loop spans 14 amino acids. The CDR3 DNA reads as TGTGCCAGCAGTTACCGGGGGACTTCGGGGGAGCAGTACTTC. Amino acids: CASSYRGTSGEQYF.

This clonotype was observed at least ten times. CDR3 sequence: CASSFFGYEQYF. In DNA, the CDR3 is TGCGCCAGCAGCTTCTTTGGGTACGAGCAGTACTTC. The V gene is TRBV5-1, the J gene TRBJ2-7; no clear D gene. Germline CDR1 SGHRS, CDR2 YFSETQ. This CDR3 region has 12 residues. V shed 2 bases and J shed 4 bases, with 7 bases lying between them.

The CDR3 loop reads CASSPLGTFFSYEQYF. The CDR3 DNA sequence: TGTGCCAGCAGCCCCCTTGGGACATTTTTCTCCTACGAGCAGTACTTC. The gene calls are TRBV7-3 and TRBJ2-7; perhaps TRBD1 as D (6 bases). The CDR3 totals 16 residues. V lost 5 bases, J lost 0 bases, and 17 bases lay in between. The V gene's germline CDR1 is SGHTA and CDR2 FQGTGA.

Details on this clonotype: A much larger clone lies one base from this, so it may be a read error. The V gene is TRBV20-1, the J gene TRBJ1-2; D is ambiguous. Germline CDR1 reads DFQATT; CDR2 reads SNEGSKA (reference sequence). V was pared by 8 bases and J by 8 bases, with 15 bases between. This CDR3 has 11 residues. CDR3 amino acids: CSPYRSDGYTF. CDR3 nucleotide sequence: TGCAGTCCCTACAGATCCGACGGCTACACCTTC.

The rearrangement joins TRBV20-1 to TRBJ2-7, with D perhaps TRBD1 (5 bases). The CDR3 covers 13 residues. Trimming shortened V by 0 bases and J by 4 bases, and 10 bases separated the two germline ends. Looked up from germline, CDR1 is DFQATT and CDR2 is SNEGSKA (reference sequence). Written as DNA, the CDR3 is TGCAGTGCTAGAGACCGGACAACTTACGAGCAGTACTTC. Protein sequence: CSARDRTTYEQYF.